This T cell receptor beta chain was captured by sequencing in a study of OX40 agonist ivuxolimab in advanced cancers. Study-level background: In this cohort, patients received ivuxolimab, an agonistic anti-OX40 (CD134) antibody. Three partial responders included one hepatocellular carcinoma patient and two cutaneous melanoma patients.

Anyone with autoimmune disease history or systemic immunosuppression was excluded. The V end lost 3 bases, the J end lost 0 bases, and 21 bases lay between the germline ends. The germline CDR1 and CDR2 sequences are LGHNA and YNFKEQ. This CDR3 is 18 amino acids long. Using immunoSEQ multiplex PCR, the repertoire was profiled, and TCRdb retains in-frame clones only, with some absent. The sample has tens of thousands of clones, about 90% seen once. This chain joins TRBV4-2 and TRBJ2-7; D uncertain. The starting material was CD4+ or CD8+ T cells sorted from blood, obtained in a trial of the OX40 agonist ivuxolimab. The origin of this receptor is an adult with an advanced solid tumor such as melanoma, head and neck, liver or kidney cancer. Here the CDR3 reads CASSHLAGLGGSSYEQYF. The CDR3 coding sequence is TGTGCCAGCAGCCATCTGGCCGGTTTAGGCGGCAGCTCCTACGAGCAGTACTTC.